This entry describes one T cell receptor (beta chain). The target antigen is unknown. This CDR3 is 15 amino acids long. Germline values: CDR1 SQVTM, CDR2 ANQGSEA. Between the trimmed V and J ends, which lost 2 bases and 2 bases, there was a span of 15 bases. The sample is drawn from a study of blood T cells in healthy people across ages. Whole-study findings and limits: A roughly linear fall in TCR beta diversity per million T cells was seen with increasing age.

Next came a second PCR, run for about 6 to 12 cycles, which used a sample-barcoded 5' primer along with a J-beta primer mix. TCRdb passed the 5' RACE reads through MiXCR, listing each CDR3 protein once. The sample lists more than 1,000,000 distinct CDR3 sequences; approximately 25% were seen once. Another study also made use of these data, one on T cells of mothers and their children. That study reports: A few healthy Caucasian mothers and their six children were the donors. Slightly higher but non-significant overlap marked related mother-child pairs versus unrelated pairs.

The chain combines TRBV29-1 with TRBJ1-2, with D perhaps TRBD1 (5 bases). The source is a girl aged 2-10 years in good health. Sequencing used blood. CDR3 loop: CSVESFGDRNYGYTF. In nucleotides, the CDR3 is TGCAGCGTTGAATCTTTTGGGGACCGAAACTATGGCTACACCTTC.